This T cell receptor (beta chain) emerged from a study of T cells in Graves' hyperthyroidism and ophthalmopathy. The CDR3 is 15 residues long. The germline CDR1 and CDR2 sequences are SGHAT and FQNNGV. Deletions cut 3 bases from V and 5 bases from J, with 13 bases between. This clonotype was picked up many times. From RNA transcripts, TCR beta CDR3 regions were amplified. The HTBI primer set served for first-round RT-PCR of the TCR CDR3. TCRdb re-derived calls from the multiplex PCR reads in MiXCR, one entry per CDR3 protein. This sample has 360,000 or so distinct CDR3 sequences, with roughly 20% found just once.

The TCR was taken from a woman aged 40-49 years with Graves' ophthalmopathy. The gene calls are TRBV11-2 and TRBJ2-2; D gene uncertain. The sequenced sample consisted of blood. CDR3 residues: CASSFRARKTGELFF. CDR3 DNA: TGTGCCAGCAGCTTCCGTGCTAGAAAGACCGGGGAGCTGTTTTTT.